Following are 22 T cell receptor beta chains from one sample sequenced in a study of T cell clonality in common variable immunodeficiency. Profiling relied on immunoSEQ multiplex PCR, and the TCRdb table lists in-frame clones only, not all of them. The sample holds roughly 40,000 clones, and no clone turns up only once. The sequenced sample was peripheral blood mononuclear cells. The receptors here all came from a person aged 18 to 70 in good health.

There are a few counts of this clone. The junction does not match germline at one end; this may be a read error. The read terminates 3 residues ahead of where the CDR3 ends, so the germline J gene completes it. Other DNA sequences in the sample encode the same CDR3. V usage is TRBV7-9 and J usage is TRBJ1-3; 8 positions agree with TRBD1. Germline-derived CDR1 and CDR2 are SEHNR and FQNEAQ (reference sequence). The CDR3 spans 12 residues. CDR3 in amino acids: CAGGTGGNTIYF. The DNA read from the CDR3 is TGTGCCGGGGGGACAGGTGGAAACACA. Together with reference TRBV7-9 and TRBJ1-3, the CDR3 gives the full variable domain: DTGVSQNPRHKITKRGQNVTFRCDPISEHNRLYWYRQTLGQGPEFLTYFQNEAQLEKSRLLSDRFSAERPKGSFSTLEIQRTEQGDSAMYLCAGGTGGNTIYFGEGSWLTVV.

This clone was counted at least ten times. CDR3 DNA (partial): TGTGCCAGCAGCTTAAGGGGACAGTGGGTGAACACTGAA. Its protein is CASSLRGQWVNTE. The complete CDR3 reads CASSLRGQWVNTEAFF. This chain links TRBV7-8 with TRBJ1-1, with 7 nucleotides matching TRBD1. With the read ending 3 residues before the CDR3 end, the germline J gene is used to fill in that end. Unmatched junction bases numbered 6, after V lost 2 bases and J lost 0 bases. The germline CDR1 and CDR2 sequences are SGHVS and FQNEAQ. The CDR3 spans 16 residues.

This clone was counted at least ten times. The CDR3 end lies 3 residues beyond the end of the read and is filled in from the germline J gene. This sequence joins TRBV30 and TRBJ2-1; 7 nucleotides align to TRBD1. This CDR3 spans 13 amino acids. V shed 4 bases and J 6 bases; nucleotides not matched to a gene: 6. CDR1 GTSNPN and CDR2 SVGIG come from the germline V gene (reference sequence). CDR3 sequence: CAWNLDRANEQFF. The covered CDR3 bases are TGTGCCTGGAATCTAGACAGGGCCAATGAG.

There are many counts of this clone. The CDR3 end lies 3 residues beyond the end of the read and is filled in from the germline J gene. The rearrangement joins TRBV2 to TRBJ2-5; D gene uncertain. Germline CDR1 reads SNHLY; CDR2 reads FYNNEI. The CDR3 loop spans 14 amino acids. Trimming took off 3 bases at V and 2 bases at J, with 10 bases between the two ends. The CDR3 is CASSDQQTQETQYF. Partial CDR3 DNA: TGTGCCAGCAGTGATCAACAGACACAAGAGACC.

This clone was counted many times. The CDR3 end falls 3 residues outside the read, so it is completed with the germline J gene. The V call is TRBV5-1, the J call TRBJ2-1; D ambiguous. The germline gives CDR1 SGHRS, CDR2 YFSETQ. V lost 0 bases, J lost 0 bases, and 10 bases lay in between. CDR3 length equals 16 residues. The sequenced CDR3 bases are TGCGCCAGCAGCTTGGGTTATGCCAGCTCCTACAATGAG. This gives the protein CASSLGYASSYNE. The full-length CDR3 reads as CASSLGYASSYNEQFF.

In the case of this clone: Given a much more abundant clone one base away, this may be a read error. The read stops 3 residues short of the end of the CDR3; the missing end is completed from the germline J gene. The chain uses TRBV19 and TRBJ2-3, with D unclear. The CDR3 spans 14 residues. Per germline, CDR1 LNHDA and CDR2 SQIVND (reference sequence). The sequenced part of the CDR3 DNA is TGTGCCAGTAGCCGAGCACAGCAAAATCAGCCG. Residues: CASSRAQQNQP. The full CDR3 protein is CASSRAQQNQPQYF.

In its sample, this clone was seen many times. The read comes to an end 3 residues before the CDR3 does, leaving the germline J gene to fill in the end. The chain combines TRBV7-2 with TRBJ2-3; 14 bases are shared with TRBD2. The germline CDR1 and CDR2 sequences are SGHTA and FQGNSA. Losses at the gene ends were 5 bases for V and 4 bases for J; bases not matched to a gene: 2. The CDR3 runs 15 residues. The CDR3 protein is CASSRLAGGPDTQYF. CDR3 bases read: TGTGCCAGCAGCCGACTAGCGGGGGGGCCAGATACG.

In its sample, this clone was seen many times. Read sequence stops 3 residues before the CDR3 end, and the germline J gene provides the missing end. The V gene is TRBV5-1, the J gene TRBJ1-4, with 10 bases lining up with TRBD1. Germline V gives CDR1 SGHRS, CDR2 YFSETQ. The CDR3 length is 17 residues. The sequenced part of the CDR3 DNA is TGCGCCAGCAGCAGCTTACGGGGACAGGGGAGCGTGAAGAAA. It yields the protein CASSSLRGQGSVKK. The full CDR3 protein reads CASSSLRGQGSVKKLFF.

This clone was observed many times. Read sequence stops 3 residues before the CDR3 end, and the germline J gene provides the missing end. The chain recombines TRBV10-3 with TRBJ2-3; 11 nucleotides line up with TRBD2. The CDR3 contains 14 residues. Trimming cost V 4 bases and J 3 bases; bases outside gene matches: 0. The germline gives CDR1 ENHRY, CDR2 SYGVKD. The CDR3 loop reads CAISGTSGTDTQYF. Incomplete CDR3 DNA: TGTGCCATCAGTGGGACTAGCGGGACAGATACG.

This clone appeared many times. Incomplete CDR3 DNA: TGTGCCAGTAGTAAGGCTGCGGGAGGCTACAATGAG. Its translation: CASSKAAGGYNE. The full CDR3 is CASSKAAGGYNEQFF. V gene TRBV19 combines with J gene TRBJ2-1; 8 bases fit TRBD2. Read data end 3 residues before the CDR3 end; the end is taken from the germline J gene. The CDR3 consists of 15 residues. V lost 4 bases to trimming and J lost 3 bases; unmatched junction nucleotides: 5. CDR1 and CDR2 from the germline V gene are LNHDA and SQIVND (reference sequence).

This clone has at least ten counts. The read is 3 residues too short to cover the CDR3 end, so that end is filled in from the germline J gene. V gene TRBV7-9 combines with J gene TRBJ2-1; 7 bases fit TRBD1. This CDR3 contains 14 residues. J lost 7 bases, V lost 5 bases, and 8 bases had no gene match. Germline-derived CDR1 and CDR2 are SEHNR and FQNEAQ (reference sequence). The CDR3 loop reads CASSHQGEGNEQFF. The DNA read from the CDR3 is TGTGCCAGCAGCCACCAGGGGGAAGGGAATGAG. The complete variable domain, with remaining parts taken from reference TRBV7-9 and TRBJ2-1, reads DTGVSQNPRHKITKRGQNVTFRCDPISEHNRLYWYRQTLGQGPEFLTYFQNEAQLEKSRLLSDRFSAERPKGSFSTLEIQRTEQGDSAMYLCASSHQGEGNEQFFGPGTRLTVL.

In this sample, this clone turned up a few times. CDR3 protein: CASSPGLAGYNEQFF. The CDR3 DNA, read in part, is TGTGCCAGCAGCCCGGGACTAGCGGGTTATAATGAG. The V gene is TRBV5-8, the J gene TRBJ2-1; 12 bases are shared with TRBD2. The CDR3 is cut off 3 residues early in the read; its end comes from the germline J gene. J was trimmed by 7 bases and V by 4 bases; bases with no gene match: 6. Germline CDR1 SGHTS, CDR2 YDEGEE. The CDR3 has 15 residues.

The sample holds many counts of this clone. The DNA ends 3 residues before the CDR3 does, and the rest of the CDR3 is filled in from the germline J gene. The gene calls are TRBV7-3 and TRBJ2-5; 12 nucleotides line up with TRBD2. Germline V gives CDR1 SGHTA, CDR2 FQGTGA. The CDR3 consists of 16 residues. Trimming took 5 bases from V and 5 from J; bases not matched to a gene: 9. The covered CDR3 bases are TGTGCCAGCAGCCTATCTAGCGGGGGGGCCGTGGAGACC. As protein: CASSLSSGGAVET. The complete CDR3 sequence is CASSLSSGGAVETQYF.

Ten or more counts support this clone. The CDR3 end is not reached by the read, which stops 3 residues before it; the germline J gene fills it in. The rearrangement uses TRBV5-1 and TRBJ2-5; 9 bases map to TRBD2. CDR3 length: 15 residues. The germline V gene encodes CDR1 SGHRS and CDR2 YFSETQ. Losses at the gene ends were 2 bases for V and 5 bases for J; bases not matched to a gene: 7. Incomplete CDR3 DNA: TGCGCCAGCAGCTTCTCGCGGGGGGGCCTGGAGACC. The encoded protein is CASSFSRGGLET. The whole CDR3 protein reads CASSFSRGGLETQYF.

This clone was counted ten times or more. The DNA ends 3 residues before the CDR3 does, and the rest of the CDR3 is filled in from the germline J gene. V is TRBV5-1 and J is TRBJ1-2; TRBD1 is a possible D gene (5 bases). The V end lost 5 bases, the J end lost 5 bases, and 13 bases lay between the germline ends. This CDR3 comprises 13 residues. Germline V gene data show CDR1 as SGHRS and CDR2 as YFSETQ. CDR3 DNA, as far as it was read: TGCGCCAGCAGTCGGGACTCAGGTTATGGC. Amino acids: CASSRDSGYG. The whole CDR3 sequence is CASSRDSGYGYTF.

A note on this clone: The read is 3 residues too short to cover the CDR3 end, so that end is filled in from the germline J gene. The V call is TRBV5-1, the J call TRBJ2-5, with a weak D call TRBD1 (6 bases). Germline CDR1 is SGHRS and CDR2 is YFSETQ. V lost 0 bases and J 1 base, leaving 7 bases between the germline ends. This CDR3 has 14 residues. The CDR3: CASSLVTGQETQYF. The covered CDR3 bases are TGCGCCAGCAGCTTGGTGACAGGCCAAGAGACC.

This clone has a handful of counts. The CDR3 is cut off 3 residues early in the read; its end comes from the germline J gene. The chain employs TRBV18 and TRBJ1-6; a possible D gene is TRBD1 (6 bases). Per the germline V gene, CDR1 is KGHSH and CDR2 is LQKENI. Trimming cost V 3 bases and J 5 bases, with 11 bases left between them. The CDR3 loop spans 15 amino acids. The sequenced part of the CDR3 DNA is TGTGCCAGCTCACCTCGACAGGATAATAATTCACCC. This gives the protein CASSPRQDNNSP. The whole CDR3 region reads CASSPRQDNNSPLHF. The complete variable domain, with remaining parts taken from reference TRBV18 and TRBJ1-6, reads NAGVMQNPRHLVRRRGQEARLRCSPMKGHSHVYWYRQLPEEGLKFMVYLQKENIIDESGMPKERFSAEFPKEGPSILRIQQVVRGDSAAYFCASSPRQDNNSPLHFGNGTRLTVT.

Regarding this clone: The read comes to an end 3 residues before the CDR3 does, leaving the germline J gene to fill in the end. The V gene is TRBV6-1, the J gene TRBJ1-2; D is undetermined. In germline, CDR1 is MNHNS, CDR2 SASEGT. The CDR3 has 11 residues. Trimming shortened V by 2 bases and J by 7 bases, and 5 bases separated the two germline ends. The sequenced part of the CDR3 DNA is TGTGCCAGCAGTGAAACGGGTGGC. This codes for CASSETGG. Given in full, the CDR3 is CASSETGGYTF.

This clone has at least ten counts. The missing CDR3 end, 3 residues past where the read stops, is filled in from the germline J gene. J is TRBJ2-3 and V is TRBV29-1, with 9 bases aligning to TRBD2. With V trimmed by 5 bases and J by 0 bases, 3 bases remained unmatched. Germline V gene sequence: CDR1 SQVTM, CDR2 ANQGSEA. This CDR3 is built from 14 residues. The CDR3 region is CSVRAGGSTDTQYF. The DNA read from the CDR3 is TGCAGCGTTAGAGCGGGAGGTAGCACAGATACG.

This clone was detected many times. The sequenced CDR3 bases are TGCGCCAGCAGCTTTGACACAGGGGGCTTAAACACTGAG. Translating gives CASSFDTGGLNTE. From start to end, the CDR3 is CASSFDTGGLNTEQFF. The chain recombines TRBV5-1 with TRBJ2-1; 9 bases agree with TRBD1. The read comes to an end 3 residues before the CDR3 does, leaving the germline J gene to fill in the end. The CDR3 is 16 residues long. Per the germline V gene, CDR1 is SGHRS and CDR2 is YFSETQ. V lost 2 bases and J lost 9; bases outside the gene matches: 12. The full variable domain, rest sourced from reference TRBV5-1 and TRBJ2-1, is KAGVTQTPRYLIKTRGQQVTLSCSPISGHRSVSWYQQTPGQGLQFLFEYFSETQRNKGNFPGRFSGRQFSNSRSEMNVSTLELGDSALYLCASSFDTGGLNTEQFFGPGTRLTVL.

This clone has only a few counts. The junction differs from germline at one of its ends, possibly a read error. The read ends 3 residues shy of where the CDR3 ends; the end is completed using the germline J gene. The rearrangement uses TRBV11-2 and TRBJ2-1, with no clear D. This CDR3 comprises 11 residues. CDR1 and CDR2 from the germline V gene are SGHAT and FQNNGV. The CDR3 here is CASNLQYEQFF. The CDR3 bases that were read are TGTGCCAGCAACTTACAGTATGAG.

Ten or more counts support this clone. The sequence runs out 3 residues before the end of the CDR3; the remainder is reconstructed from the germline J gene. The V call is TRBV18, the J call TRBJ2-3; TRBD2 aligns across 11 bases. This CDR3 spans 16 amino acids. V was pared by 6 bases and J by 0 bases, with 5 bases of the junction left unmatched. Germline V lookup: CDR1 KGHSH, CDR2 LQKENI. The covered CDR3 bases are TGTGCCAGCTCCCAAGGGACTAGCGGAAGCACAGATACG. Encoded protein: CASSQGTSGSTDT. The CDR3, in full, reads CASSQGTSGSTDTQYF. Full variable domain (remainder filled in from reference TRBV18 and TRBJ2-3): NAGVMQNPRHLVRRRGQEARLRCSPMKGHSHVYWYRQLPEEGLKFMVYLQKENIIDESGMPKERFSAEFPKEGPSILRIQQVVRGDSAAYFCASSQGTSGSTDTQYFGPGTRLTVL.